This T cell receptor (beta chain) was sequenced for a study of beta chain features in type 1 diabetes. Every bit of the isolated RNA underwent reverse transcription, so sequencing read expressed TCRB transcripts. The protocol was immunoSEQ multiplex PCR, while the TCRdb copy is restricted to in-frame clones and leaves out a portion. The sample includes roughly 400,000 clones, more than 12% of them seen just once. This clone was counted between two and nine times. The CDR3 extends over 17 amino acids. Germline values: CDR1 SGDLS, CDR2 YYNGEE. Trimming removed 3 bases from V and 2 bases from J, with 18 bases in between.

The rearrangement joins TRBV9 to TRBJ2-1; tentative D call: TRBD1 (5 bases). Sequencing input: naive CD4+ T cells from blood. This receptor was obtained from a young woman in good health. The CDR3 DNA reads TGTGCCAGCAGCGGGTTAGGTAAGGGGCTTCCCTACAATGAGCAGTTCTTC. Encoded protein: CASSGLGKGLPYNEQFF.